The rows below give T cell receptor beta chains drawn from one sample of a study of T cell responses to AZD1222 COVID-19 vaccine. Assay used: immunoSEQ multiplex PCR; TCRdb lists only in-frame clones, some missing. The repertoire consists of under 200,000 clones, with around 87% occurring once and the leading ten covering about 4.3%. The sequences come from peripheral blood, collected 28 days after the second AZD1222 dose. The receptors derive from an adult who received the AZD1222 COVID-19 vaccine. Both conserved end residues are trimmed from each CDR3. Fields, in order: clone size, CDR3 length, V gene, D gene, J gene, CDR3 protein. A D gene is named only where the DNA matches it firmly. For some rows the clone size is stated as once, few or many, or as a class when expanded; others skip it.

>NA|12|TRBV5-4|NA|TRBJ2-2
ASSLTGNAGELF
>NA|12|TRBV7-2|NA|TRBJ1-1
ASSPAGGYTEAF
>NA|16|TRBV9|TRBD2|TRBJ2-2
ASSVVAGGRLWTGELF
>NA|12|TRBV2|TRBD1|TRBJ1-5
ASSEQGAAQPQH
>NA|15|TRBV19|NA|TRBJ1-5
ASSIWGQLKGNQPQH
>few|13|TRBV28|NA|TRBJ1-1
ASSGGGGGRAEAF
>few|13|TRBV7-9|NA|TRBJ2-2
ASIGAGRGTGELF
>NA|12|TRBV6-2/TRBV6-3|NA|TRBJ2-2
ASSYDTNTGELF
>NA|13|TRBV5-6|NA|TRBJ2-2
ASSFGQGDTGELF
>NA|10|TRBV4-2|NA|TRBJ1-2
ASSQGISGYT
>few|12|TRBV6-5|TRBD1|TRBJ1-2
ASTGDREDYGYT
>NA|11|TRBV6-5|TRBD2|TRBJ2-7
ASTGGNSYEQY
>NA|11|TRBV2|NA|TRBJ2-2
ASSVNQNGELF
>NA|16|TRBV7-9|TRBD1|TRBJ1-2
ASSSYKRDRGQWEGYT
>NA|13|TRBV6-5|NA|TRBJ2-5
ASSRGGQEKETQY
>NA|11|TRBV25-1|NA|TRBJ2-7
ASSAQGHYEQY
>NA|14|TRBV28|NA|TRBJ1-1
ASSFTRISLNTEAF
>NA|13|TRBV25-1|NA|TRBJ1-2
ASSDSDRALHGYT
>NA|11|TRBV11-3|NA|TRBJ1-1
ASSIGTTTEAF
>NA|15|TRBV25-1|NA|TRBJ1-1
ASSDASRRGMNTEAF
>NA|11|TRBV2|NA|TRBJ1-1
ASKGLGPTEAF
>NA|12|TRBV5-1|NA|TRBJ1-1
ASSLNSWNTEAF
>once|13|TRBV11-2|TRBD1|TRBJ1-3
ASSFYRGSGNTIY
>NA|14|TRBV6-5|NA|TRBJ2-7
ASSYTTNLVSKEQY
>NA|10|TRBV29-1|TRBD1|TRBJ1-1
SGTGEINEAF
>NA|13|TRBV7-7|TRBD1|TRBJ2-1
ASTPLDRPAGEQF
>NA|10|TRBV19|NA|TRBJ1-2
ASSSGGYGYT
>NA|11|TRBV5-5|NA|TRBJ1-1
ASSLGGGTEAF
>once|13|TRBV6-5|NA|TRBJ1-3
ASKPGALSGNTIY
>NA|11|TRBV27|NA|TRBJ1-2
ASSFGTDYGYT
>NA|13|TRBV5-1|TRBD1|TRBJ1-4
ASSWTGEYREKLF
>NA|15|TRBV11-2|NA|TRBJ1-6
ASSLDLLLATNSPLH
>NA|18|TRBV6-4|NA|TRBJ1-2
ASSAPLEAIPFTVGGGYT
>NA|13|TRBV4-1|TRBD2|TRBJ2-5
ASSPLAGGQETQY
>NA|12|TRBV5-1|NA|TRBJ1-1
ASSFLNADTEAF
>NA|13|TRBV3-1/TRBV3-2|TRBD2|TRBJ2-4
ASSQGWGGKNIQY
>NA|14|TRBV19|TRBD2|TRBJ2-3
ASMPSGHFSTDTQY
>NA|13|TRBV5-6|NA|TRBJ1-4
ASSLAGITNEKLF
>NA|12|TRBV10-2|NA|TRBJ2-5
ASSYSGVEETQY
>NA|17|TRBV7-9|NA|TRBJ2-5
ASSLGPYHPRGGEETQY
>few|12|TRBV5-5|NA|TRBJ1-5
ASSLRGSNQPQH
>NA|10|TRBV12-3/TRBV12-4|NA|TRBJ1-1
ASSSYRQGAF
>NA|10|TRBV7-9|NA|TRBJ1-2
ASSLPQGGYT
>NA|14|TRBV10-2|TRBD1|TRBJ2-3
ASSVPGTASTDTQY
>NA|10|TRBV12-3/TRBV12-4|NA|TRBJ1-1
ASSLNRAEAF
>NA|12|TRBV5-1|NA|TRBJ2-1
ASSLEVQGLEQF
>NA|12|TRBV9|NA|TRBJ1-1
ASSVGPPNTEAF
>once|11|TRBV12-3/TRBV12-4|NA|TRBJ1-5
ASRGYDSQPQH
>NA|14|TRBV5-1|TRBD1|TRBJ1-1
ASSLEDRRVNTEAF
>NA|12|TRBV14|TRBD2|TRBJ2-1
ASSQATSGNEQF
>NA|12|TRBV18|NA|TRBJ2-4
ASSPMRDTNIQY
>NA|14|TRBV19|NA|TRBJ2-1
ASSIEPGSSYNEQF
>NA|15|TRBV5-1|NA|TRBJ2-3
ASSLNTLAGSTDTQY
>NA|14|TRBV6-5|NA|TRBJ1-6
ASSYDWSSYNSPLH
>NA|11|TRBV4-3|NA|TRBJ1-2
ASSQDVSYGYT
>NA|11|TRBV30|NA|TRBJ1-6
AWSLSRNSPLH